The entry below describes one TCR beta chain. This sample was taken from a study of blood T cell repertoires in COVID-19. Whole-study context: T cells, B-cell-depleted T cells, or PBMCs supplied cDNA or gDNA.

Trimming removed 4 bases from V and 5 bases from J, with 6 bases in between. CDR3 length equals 12 residues. CDR1 MDHEN and CDR2 SYDVKM come from the germline V gene. Original processing notes: Amplifying reference gene primers gave estimates of nucleated cell counts. Profiling relied on immunoSEQ multiplex PCR, and the TCRdb table lists in-frame clones only, not all of them. D and trimming come from the DNA, and the V and J calls and clone size come from that table. The sample yields about 86,000 clones, 70% to 85% seen once. V gene TRBV28 combines with J gene TRBJ1-5; perhaps TRBD1 as D (5 bases). What was sequenced was peripheral blood. The sequence was collected from a man aged 65 to 85 with acute or convalescent COVID-19. CDR3 region: CASSSGYQPQHF. The CDR3, as DNA: TGTGCCAGCAGTTCAGGGTATCAGCCCCAGCATTTT.